This T cell receptor beta chain was documented in a study of cytomegalovirus exposure and HLA in healthy donors. Trimming removed 4 bases from V and 8 bases from J, with 11 bases in between. Germline values: CDR1 LNHDA, CDR2 SQIVND (reference sequence). This CDR3 has 12 amino acids. Study-level findings and limits: As a later analysis revealed, the rate of TCR association differed by HLA locus, with DRB1 most and HLA-C fewest. Listed as cytomegalovirus-associated were 164 TCR beta chains. In an earlier analysis, productive rearrangement rates for most beta V segments clustered near 87% or 30%.

PCR involved 60 Vbeta and 13 Jbeta primers. Only in-frame clones appear in the TCRdb table, and some are missing; sequencing was by immunoSEQ multiplex PCR. The sample includes 150,000 to 200,000 clones, approximately 82% seen only once; the top ten take about 2.2%. This clone has only one observation. Antigen: not known. The chain combines TRBV19 with TRBJ1-2; the D gene is possibly TRBD1 (6 bases). The source of this sequence is a woman in her twenties or thirties in good health and CMV-seronegative. Sequenced: PBMCs. The CDR3 DNA sequence: TGTGCCAGTAGTACAGGGGAGCTAGGCTACACCTTC. Protein sequence: CASSTGELGYTF.